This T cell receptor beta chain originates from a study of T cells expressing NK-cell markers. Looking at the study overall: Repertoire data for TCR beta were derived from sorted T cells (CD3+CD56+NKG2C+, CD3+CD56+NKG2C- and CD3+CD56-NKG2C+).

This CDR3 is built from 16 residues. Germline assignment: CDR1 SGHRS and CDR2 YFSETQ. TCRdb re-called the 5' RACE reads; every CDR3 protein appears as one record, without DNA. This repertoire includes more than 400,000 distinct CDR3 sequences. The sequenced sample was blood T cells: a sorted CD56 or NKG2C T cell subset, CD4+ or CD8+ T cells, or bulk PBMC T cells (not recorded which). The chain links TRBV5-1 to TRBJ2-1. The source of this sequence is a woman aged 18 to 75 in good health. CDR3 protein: CASSLGSTLVYNEQFF.